The 26 T cell receptor beta chains presented below share a single source sample, sequenced in a study of T cell repertoires in cytomegalovirus infection. One entry per CDR3 protein results from TCRdb running MiXCR on the reads. The sample comprises some 180,000 distinct CDR3 sequences, 9.5% of which are singletons, and about 4.6% rests with the top ten. The sample taken for sequencing was PBMCs. The source of these receptors is a human donor in good health (CMV status not recorded). Some clones in this sample may be carry-over from other donors' samples.

This clonotype was observed at least ten times. The chain employs TRBV7-2 and TRBJ1-4; D call uncertain. Trimming left V 0 bases short and J 2 bases short, with 4 bases between. There are 14 residues in the CDR3. The germline CDR1 and CDR2 sequences are SGHTA and FQGNSA. In nucleotides, the CDR3 is TGTGCCAGCAGCTTAGCGTTGACTAATGAAAAACTGTTTTTT. Protein sequence: CASSLALTNEKLFF.

This clonotype has only a few counts. The rearrangement uses TRBV20-1 and TRBJ2-1, with D tentatively TRBD2 (6 bases). The V and J ends lost 5 bases and 1 base respectively, with 12 bases between them. There are 14 residues in the CDR3. Germline V gives CDR1 DFQATT, CDR2 SNEGSKA (reference sequence). The CDR3 nucleotides read TGCAGTGCTGGCGGGGATGTTTCCTACAATGAGCAGTTCTTC. This codes for CSAGGDVSYNEQFF.

V gene TRBV15 combines with J gene TRBJ2-1, with TRBD1 as a possible D gene (5 bases). CDR3 length: 15 residues. Germline CDR1 and CDR2: LNHNV and YYDKDF (reference sequence). Trimming pared 0 bases from V and 6 bases from J, leaving 12 bases between. The CDR3 sequence is CATSRDFGQGNEQFF. CDR3 nucleotide sequence: TGTGCCACCAGCAGAGATTTTGGGCAGGGCAATGAGCAGTTCTTC. The full variable domain, completed using reference TRBV15 and TRBJ2-1, is DAMVIQNPRYQVTQFGKPVTLSCSQTLNHNVMYWYQQKSSQAPKLLFHYYDKDFNNEADTPDNFQSRRPNTSFCFLDIRSPGLGDTAMYLCATSRDFGQGNEQFFGPGTRLTVL.

This rearrangement joins TRBV15 to TRBJ2-7; 7 nucleotides match TRBD1. J gave up 2 bases and V 4 bases, and 5 bases lay outside the gene matches. The CDR3 sequence is 14 residues long. Germline assignment: CDR1 LNHNV and CDR2 YYDKDF (reference sequence). CDR3 protein: CATSTRDSTYEQYF. Written as DNA, the CDR3 is TGTGCCACCAGCACCCGGGACAGCACCTACGAGCAGTACTTC. Full variable domain (rest looked up from reference TRBV15 and TRBJ2-7): DAMVIQNPRYQVTQFGKPVTLSCSQTLNHNVMYWYQQKSSQAPKLLFHYYDKDFNNEADTPDNFQSRRPNTSFCFLDIRSPGLGDTAMYLCATSTRDSTYEQYFGPGTRLTVT.

This clonotype was counted at least ten times. V and J are TRBV7-9 and TRBJ2-7; 9 positions match TRBD1. In germline, CDR1 is SEHNR, CDR2 FQNEAQ (reference sequence). CDR3 length: 14 amino acids. The J segment lost 5 bases and the V segment lost 4 bases, leaving 6 bases of the junction unmatched. CDR3 sequence (DNA): TGTGCCAGCAGCTCCAACAGGGGGCCGAACGAGCAGTACTTC. This translates into CASSSNRGPNEQYF.

This clonotype was detected many times. The V call is TRBV7-2, the J call TRBJ2-5; unclear D gene. The V and J ends lost 2 bases and 2 bases respectively, with 12 bases between them. The CDR3 is 15 residues long. Germline CDR1 SGHTA, CDR2 FQGNSA. The CDR3 spells CASSLSSVPQETQYF. The DNA of the CDR3 is TGTGCCAGCAGCTTAAGCTCGGTACCGCAAGAGACCCAGTACTTC.

This clonotype was seen many times. The rearrangement joins TRBV7-2 to TRBJ2-2; TRBD2 aligns across 9 bases. The CDR3 covers 17 residues. V lost 2 bases and J lost 6; bases outside the gene matches: 10. CDR1 SGHTA and CDR2 FQGNSA come from the germline V gene. The CDR3 sequence is CASSLRGGGRAAGELFF. Here the CDR3 DNA reads TGTGCCAGCAGCTTACGAGGTGGCGGGAGGGCGGCCGGGGAGCTGTTTTTT.

The chain links TRBV7-3 to TRBJ2-1; no reliable D call. The germline V and J ends were trimmed by 5 bases and 8 bases, with 13 bases remaining between them. The CDR3 has 13 amino acids. The V gene's germline CDR1 is SGHTA and CDR2 FQGTGA. The CDR3 DNA follows: TGTGCCAGCAGCCCCCCCAGCAGCCATGAGCAGTTCTTC. This sequence encodes CASSPPSSHEQFF. The entire variable domain, with the rest obtained from reference TRBV7-3 and TRBJ2-1, is as follows: GAGVSQTPSNKVTEKGKYVELRCDPISGHTALYWYRQSLGQGPEFLIYFQGTGAADDSGLPNDRFFAVRPEGSVSTLKIQRTERGDSAVYLCASSPPSSHEQFFGPGTRLTVL.

There are a few counts of this clonotype. The J gene is TRBJ1-1, the V gene TRBV29-1; 9 bases align to TRBD1. Germline V CDR1 and CDR2: SQVTM, ANQGSEA. Losses at the gene ends were 5 bases for V and 2 bases for J; bases not matched to a gene: 3. The CDR3 totals 13 residues. This chain's CDR3 is CSVSTGGNTEAFF. The CDR3 DNA reads TGCAGCGTTTCTACAGGGGGCAACACTGAAGCTTTCTTT.

This CDR3 reads CASSQDKTGLYEQYF. In DNA form, the CDR3 reads TGCGCCAGCAGCCAAGATAAAACAGGCCTTTACGAGCAGTACTTC. The gene calls are TRBV4-3 and TRBJ2-7; maybe TRBD1 (5 bases). V shed 0 bases and J shed 4 bases, with 13 bases lying between them. This CDR3 has 15 residues. Germline lookup yields CDR1 LGHNA and CDR2 YSLEER.

Only a few counts were recorded for this clonotype. The genes are TRBV28 and TRBJ1-6, with no clear D. The V gene lost 3 bases and the J gene lost 7 bases, with 4 bases spanning the gap. Germline V gives CDR1 MDHEN, CDR2 SYDVKM. This CDR3 contains 12 residues. The CDR3 sequence: CASSLPNSPLHF. The CDR3 nucleotides read TGTGCCAGCAGTTTGCCGAATTCACCCCTCCACTTT. Drawing the rest from reference TRBV28 and TRBJ1-6, the complete variable domain is DVKVTQSSRYLVKRTGEKVFLECVQDMDHENMFWYRQDPGLGLRLIYFSYDVKMKEKGDIPEGYSVSREKKERFSLILESASTNQTSMYLCASSLPNSPLHFGNGTRLTVT.

In this sample, this clonotype turned up many times. The chain joins TRBV7-2 to TRBJ1-4; D remains ambiguous. The V gene's germline CDR1 is SGHTA and CDR2 FQGNSA. The CDR3 has 14 residues. Trimming shortened V by 6 bases and J by 2 bases, and 10 bases separated the two germline ends. In DNA form, the CDR3 reads TGTGCCAGCAGTTGGTCGGTGACTAATGAAAAACTGTTTTTT. Encoded protein: CASSWSVTNEKLFF.

This clonotype was picked up a small number of times. In nucleotides, the CDR3 is TGCGCCAGCAGCCAAGTTGAAGGGGGAATCGCTGAAGCTTTCTTT. Its protein is CASSQVEGGIAEAFF. This sequence joins TRBV4-3 and TRBJ1-1, with D maybe TRBD1 (6 bases). Germline V CDR1 and CDR2: LGHNA, YSLEER. The CDR3 extends over 15 amino acids. Between the trimmed V and J ends, which lost 1 base and 6 bases, there was a span of 15 bases.

The V gene is TRBV6-1, the J gene TRBJ2-7; perhaps D is TRBD1 or TRBD2 (5 bases each). Deletions cut 11 bases from V and 8 bases from J, with 19 bases between. The germline CDR1 and CDR2 sequences are MNHNS and SASEGT. CDR3 length equals 12 residues. The CDR3: CAGEDGARQQYF. The CDR3 nucleotides are TGTGCCGGAGAGGACGGGGCAAGGCAGCAGTACTTC.

This clonotype was seen many times. This chain links TRBV29-1 with TRBJ2-1; D possibly corresponds to TRBD1 (6 bases). In germline, CDR1 is SQVTM, CDR2 ANQGSEA. The length of the CDR3 is 13 residues. Trimming removed 4 bases at V and 4 bases at J, with 11 bases between. The CDR3 loop reads CSVAGAQYNEQFF. CDR3 DNA: TGCAGCGTTGCAGGGGCTCAGTACAATGAGCAGTTCTTC.

This clonotype has a count of ten or more. The CDR3 sequence is CASRDTGSTDTQYF. The CDR3 bases are TGTGCCAGTAGGGACACGGGAAGCACAGATACGCAGTATTTT. The rearrangement links TRBV7-2 to TRBJ2-3; the D gene is possibly TRBD1 (6 bases). CDR1 and CDR2 (germline): SGHTA, FQGNSA. V was pared by 9 bases and J by 0 bases, with 13 bases between. The CDR3 sequence is 14 residues long.

This clonotype was found many times. This chain joins TRBV7-2 and TRBJ2-5, with D perhaps assigned TRBD1 or TRBD2 (6 bases each). V was pared by 5 bases and J by 4 bases, with 14 bases between. Per the germline V gene, CDR1 is SGHTA and CDR2 is FQGNSA. The CDR3 is made up of 14 amino acids. CDR3 nucleotide sequence: TGTGCCAGCAGCCTTAGTGGGGGGCTAGAGACCCAGTACTTC. It encodes CASSLSGGLETQYF.

The table lists this clonotype with many counts. Because the CDR3's place on the DNA is in doubt, the DNA is left out and the CDR3 is given as listed by TCRdb. V usage is TRBV7-5 and J usage is TRBJ1-5; the table's D call, TRBD1, has no DNA check behind it. TRBV7-5 is marked as a pseudogene. The CDR3 spans 18 amino acids, including both terminal residues. CDR3 protein: CISVPEARDRESNQPQHF.

This clonotype was seen many times. The chain has TRBV6-5 and TRBJ1-5, with D uncertain. The V end was cut by 7 bases, the J end by 4 bases, with 20 bases between. This CDR3 spans 16 amino acids. CDR1 is MNHEY and CDR2 is SVGAGI in the germline V gene. This CDR3 is CASTFLWMPLNQPQHF. In DNA, the CDR3 is TGTGCCAGCACTTTCCTCTGGATGCCGCTAAATCAGCCCCAGCATTTT.

This clonotype was detected ten times or more. The CDR3 nucleotides are TGTGCCAGCAGCTTATCTCTGACTCCCGGACAAGAGACCCAGTACTTC. The encoded protein is CASSLSLTPGQETQYF. V usage is TRBV7-2 and J usage is TRBJ2-5; unclear D gene. Germline CDR1 SGHTA, CDR2 FQGNSA. The length of the CDR3 is 16 residues. The ends were cut back, 2 bases at V and 2 bases at J, with 15 bases in the middle.

This rearrangement joins TRBV12-3 or TRBV12-4 to TRBJ2-2; D call uncertain. This CDR3 has 17 residues. The ends were cut back, 3 bases at V and 1 base at J, with 15 bases in the middle. CDR3 amino acids: CASSFNVRALNTGELFF. The CDR3 DNA follows: TGTGCCAGCAGTTTTAATGTCCGGGCATTGAACACCGGGGAGCTGTTTTTT.

This clonotype appeared many times. This chain connects TRBV11-3 to TRBJ2-3, with 7 bases aligning to TRBD1. In germline, CDR1 is SGHNT, CDR2 YENEEA. The CDR3 spans 15 residues. The V gene end was trimmed by 5 bases and the J gene end by 2 bases; junction bases not matched to a gene: 7. CDR3 amino acids: CASSLGQQNTDTQYF. In DNA, the CDR3 is TGTGCCAGCAGCCTGGGACAGCAGAACACAGATACGCAGTATTTT. Full variable domain (remainder filled in from reference TRBV11-3 and TRBJ2-3): EAGVVQSPRYKIIEKKQPVAFWCNPISGHNTLYWYLQNLGQGPELLIRYENEEAVDDSQLPKDRFSAERLKGVDSTLKIQPAELGDSAVYLCASSLGQQNTDTQYFGPGTRLTVL.

This clonotype was counted ten times or more. The rearrangement uses TRBV2 and TRBJ2-4; no firm D call. This CDR3 spans 14 amino acids. V was clipped by 7 bases and J by 4 bases, with 14 bases between them. The germline CDR1 and CDR2 sequences are SNHLY and FYNNEI. CDR3 nucleotides: TGTGCCAGCACTAAAGGGCAGCCGAAAAACATTCAGTACTTC. Its translation is CASTKGQPKNIQYF.

The table lists this clonotype with many counts. The chain combines TRBV7-8 with TRBJ2-7; tentatively, D is TRBD2 (7 bases). Germline loops: CDR1 SGHVS, CDR2 FQNEAQ. V dropped 2 bases and J dropped 0 bases, with 14 bases sitting between them. The CDR3 consists of 16 residues. As DNA, the CDR3 is TGTGCCAGCAGCTTATTACCGGGGGGCCGCTCCTACGAGCAGTACTTC. Encoded protein: CASSLLPGGRSYEQYF.

This clonotype showed up many times. The CDR3 here is CASSSTGFETQYF. In DNA, the CDR3 is TGTGCCAGCAGCTCAACAGGGTTTGAGACCCAGTACTTC. This sequence joins TRBV7-3 and TRBJ2-5; tentatively, D is TRBD1 (6 bases). Trimming stripped 4 bases from V and 5 bases from J, with 11 bases between. Per the germline V gene, CDR1 is SGHTA and CDR2 is FQGTGA. The CDR3 covers 13 residues.

This clonotype was seen only a few times. The chain carries TRBV30 and TRBJ2-1; possible D gene TRBD2, 6 bases. The V and J ends lost 2 bases and 4 bases respectively, with 15 bases between them. The CDR3 is 15 residues long. Germline V gives CDR1 GTSNPN, CDR2 SVGIG (reference sequence). CDR3 nucleotides: TGTGCCTGGAGTATCTCCGGGACTCCTTACAATGAGCAGTTCTTC. Protein: CAWSISGTPYNEQFF.